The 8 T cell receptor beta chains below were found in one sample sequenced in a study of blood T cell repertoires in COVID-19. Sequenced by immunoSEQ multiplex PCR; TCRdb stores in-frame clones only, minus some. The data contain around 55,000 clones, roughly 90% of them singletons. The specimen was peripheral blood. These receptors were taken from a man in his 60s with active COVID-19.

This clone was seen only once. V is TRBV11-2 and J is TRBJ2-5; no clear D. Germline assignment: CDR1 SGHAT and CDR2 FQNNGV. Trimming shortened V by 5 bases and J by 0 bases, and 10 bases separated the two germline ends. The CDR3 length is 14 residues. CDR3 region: CASSPRWYQETQYF. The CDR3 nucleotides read TGTGCCAGCAGCCCCCGGTGGTACCAAGAGACCCAGTACTTC.

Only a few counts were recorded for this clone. This CDR3 reads CASSARQDSYEQYF. CDR3 bases: TGTGCCAGCTCAGCAAGACAGGACTCCTACGAGCAGTACTTC. The V gene is TRBV18, the J gene TRBJ2-7; D possibly corresponds to TRBD1 (6 bases). Germline V lookup: CDR1 KGHSH, CDR2 LQKENI. The length of the CDR3 is 14 residues. The germline V and J ends were trimmed by 5 bases and 0 bases, with 11 bases remaining between them.

CDR3 residues: CASSIDQVVNTEAFF. Here the CDR3 DNA reads TGTGCCAGTAGTATAGATCAGGTCGTGAACACTGAAGCTTTCTTT. The gene calls are TRBV19 and TRBJ1-1; D ambiguous. Germline V lookup: CDR1 LNHDA, CDR2 SQIVND (reference sequence). V lost 0 bases, J lost 0 bases, and 8 bases lay in between. This CDR3 region has 15 residues. The variable domain in full, completed from reference TRBV19 and TRBJ1-1, reads DGGITQSPKYLFRKEGQNVTLSCEQNLNHDAMYWYRQDPGQGLRLIYYSQIVNDFQKGDIAEGYSVSREKKESFPLTVTSAQKNPTAFYLCASSIDQVVNTEAFFGQGTRLTVV.

CDR3 in amino acids: CSVTDRVTEAFF. The CDR3 DNA reads TGCAGCGTGACGGACAGGGTAACTGAAGCTTTCTTT. This chain joins TRBV29-1 and TRBJ1-1; 8 bases fit TRBD1. The CDR3 sequence is 12 residues long. Trimming took 6 bases from V and 5 from J; bases not matched to a gene: 5. Per germline, CDR1 SQVTM and CDR2 ANQGSEA.

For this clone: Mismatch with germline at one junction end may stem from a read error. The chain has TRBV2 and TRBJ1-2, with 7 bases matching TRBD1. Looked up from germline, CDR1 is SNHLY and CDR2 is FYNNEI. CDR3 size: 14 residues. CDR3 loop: CASRGDIVNYGYTF. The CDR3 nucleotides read TGTGCGAGCAGGGGGGACATAGTTAACTATGGCTACACCTTC.

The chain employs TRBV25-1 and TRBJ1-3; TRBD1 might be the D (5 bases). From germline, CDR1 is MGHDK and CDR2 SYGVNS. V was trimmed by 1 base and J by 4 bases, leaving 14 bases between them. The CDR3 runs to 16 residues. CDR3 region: CASSELGGTHGNTIYF. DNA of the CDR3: TGTGCCAGCAGTGAATTGGGGGGTACGCACGGAAACACCATATATTTT.

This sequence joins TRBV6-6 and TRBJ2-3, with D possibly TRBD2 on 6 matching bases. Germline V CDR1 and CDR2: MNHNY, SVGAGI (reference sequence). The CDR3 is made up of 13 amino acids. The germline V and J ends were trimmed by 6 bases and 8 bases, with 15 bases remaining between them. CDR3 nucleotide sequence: TGTGCCAGCAGCTCGGGGGTGAAGGCTACGCAGTATTTT. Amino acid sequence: CASSSGVKATQYF.

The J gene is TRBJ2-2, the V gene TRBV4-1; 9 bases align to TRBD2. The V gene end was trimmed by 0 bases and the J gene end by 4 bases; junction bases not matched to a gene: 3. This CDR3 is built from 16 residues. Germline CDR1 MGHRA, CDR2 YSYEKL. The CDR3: CASSQDGLARTGELFF. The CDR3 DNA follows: TGCGCCAGCAGCCAAGATGGACTAGCGCGCACCGGGGAGCTGTTTTTT.